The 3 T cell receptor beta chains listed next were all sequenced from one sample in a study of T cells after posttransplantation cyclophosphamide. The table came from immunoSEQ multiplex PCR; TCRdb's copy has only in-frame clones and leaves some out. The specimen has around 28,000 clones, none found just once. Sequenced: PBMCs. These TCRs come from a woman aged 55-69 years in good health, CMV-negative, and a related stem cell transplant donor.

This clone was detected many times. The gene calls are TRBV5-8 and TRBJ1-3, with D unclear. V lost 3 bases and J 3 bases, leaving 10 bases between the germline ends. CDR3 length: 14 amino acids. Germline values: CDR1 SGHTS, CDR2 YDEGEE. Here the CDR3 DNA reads TGTGCCAGCAGCTCGGGTGGCATTGGAAACACCATATATTTT. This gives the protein CASSSGGIGNTIYF. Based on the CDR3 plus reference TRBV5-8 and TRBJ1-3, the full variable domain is EAGVTQSPTHLIKTRGQQATLRCSPISGHTSVYWYQQALGLGLQFLLWYDEGEERNRGNFPPRFSGRQFPNYSSELNVNALELEDSALYLCASSSGGIGNTIYFGEGSWLTVV.

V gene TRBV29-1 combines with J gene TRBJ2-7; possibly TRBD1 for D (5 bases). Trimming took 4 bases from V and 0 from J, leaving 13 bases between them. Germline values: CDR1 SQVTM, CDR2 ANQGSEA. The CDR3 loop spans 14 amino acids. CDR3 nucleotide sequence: TGCAGCGTTGGTGGGCAGGGCCGCTCCTACGAGCAGTACTTC. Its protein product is CSVGGQGRSYEQYF.

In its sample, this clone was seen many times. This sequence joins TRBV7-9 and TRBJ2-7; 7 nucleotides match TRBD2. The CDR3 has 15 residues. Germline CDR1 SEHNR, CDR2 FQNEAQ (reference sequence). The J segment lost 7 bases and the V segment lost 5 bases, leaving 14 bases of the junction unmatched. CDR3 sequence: CASSPKLREGREQYF. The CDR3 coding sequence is TGTGCCAGCAGCCCTAAGCTGAGGGAGGGGCGTGAGCAGTACTTC.